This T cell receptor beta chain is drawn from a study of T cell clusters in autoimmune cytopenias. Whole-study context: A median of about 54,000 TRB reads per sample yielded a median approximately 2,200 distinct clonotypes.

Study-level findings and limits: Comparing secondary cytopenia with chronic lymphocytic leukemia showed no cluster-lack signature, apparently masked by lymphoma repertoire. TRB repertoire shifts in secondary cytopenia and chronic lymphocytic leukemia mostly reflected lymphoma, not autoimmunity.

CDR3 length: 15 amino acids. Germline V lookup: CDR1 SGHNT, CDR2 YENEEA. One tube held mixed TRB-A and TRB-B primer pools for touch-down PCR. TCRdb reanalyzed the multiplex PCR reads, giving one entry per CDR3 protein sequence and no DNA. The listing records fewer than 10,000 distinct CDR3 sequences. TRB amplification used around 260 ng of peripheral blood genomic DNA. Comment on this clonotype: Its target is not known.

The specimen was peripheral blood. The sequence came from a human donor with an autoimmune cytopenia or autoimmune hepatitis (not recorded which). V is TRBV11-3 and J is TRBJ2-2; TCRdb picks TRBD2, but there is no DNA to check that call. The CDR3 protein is CASSGSGQNTGELFF.